The 13 T cell receptor beta chains below all came from one sample that was sequenced in a study of post-analysis software for immune sequencing data. The study's findings and limits: The five TRBV segments detected at higher frequency in patients than in controls included TRBV5-6, TRBV5-1 and TRBV20-1.

No antigen is known for these receptors. Unique molecular identifiers were present in the TCR beta cDNA libraries. Via MiXCR, TCRdb re-called the PCR reads, giving one row per CDR3 protein. The repertoire includes fewer than 550,000 distinct CDR3 sequences, 34% of them detected once, and about 5.6% sits in the top ten. What was sequenced was blood. These receptors were taken from a girl under 18 with multiple sclerosis.

This clonotype has a single count. An end of the junction differs from the germline gene, which may be a read error. CDR3 sequence (DNA): TGTCCCAGCAGACGGGACGGAGTCAATGAGCAGTTCTTC. Translating gives CPSRRDGVNEQFF. V and J are TRBV7-3 and TRBJ2-1, with D possibly being TRBD1 or TRBD2 (5 bases each). The CDR3 is made up of 13 amino acids. The V gene's germline CDR1 is SGHTA and CDR2 FQGTGA. The variable domain in full, completed from reference TRBV7-3 and TRBJ2-1, reads GAGVSQTPSNKVTEKGKYVELRCDPISGHTALYWYRQSLGQGPEFLIYFQGTGAADDSGLPNDRFFAVRPEGSVSTLKIQRTERGDSAVYLCPSRRDGVNEQFFGPGTRLTVL.

This clonotype showed up just a few times. The chain recombines TRBV20-1 with TRBJ1-2; 7 bases are shared with TRBD1. Germline V gene sequence: CDR1 DFQATT, CDR2 SNEGSKA (reference sequence). CDR3 length equals 14 residues. The V segment lost 5 bases and the J segment 2 bases; nucleotides outside the gene matches: 8. The CDR3 DNA sequence: TGCAGTGCTCCCAGGACAGGCGAAAACTATGGCTACACCTTC. Encoded protein: CSAPRTGENYGYTF.

The chain has TRBV20-1 and TRBJ2-5; D is uncertain. The CDR3 is 14 amino acids. Germline V CDR1 and CDR2: DFQATT, SNEGSKA (reference sequence). The V gene lost 0 bases and the J gene lost 2 bases, with 10 bases spanning the gap. CDR3 nucleotides: TGCAGTGCTAGAGATGCCGAGTATCAAGAGACCCAGTACTTC. This codes for CSARDAEYQETQYF.

J is TRBJ2-2 and V is TRBV20-1, with 9 bases matching TRBD2. Germline CDR1 DFQATT, CDR2 SNEGSKA (reference sequence). The CDR3 is 16 residues long. Trimming took 0 bases from V and 2 from J; bases not matched to a gene: 4. The CDR3 nucleotides read TGCAGTGCTAGAGATGCGGGGGGGTTAAACACCGGGGAGCTGTTTTTT. This sequence encodes CSARDAGGLNTGELFF.

Only a few counts were recorded for this clonotype. The chain employs TRBV29-1 and TRBJ1-2; no definite D call. This CDR3 is 14 amino acids long. The germline V gene encodes CDR1 SQVTM and CDR2 ANQGSEA. With 1 base removed from V and 4 bases from J, the gap between germline ends came to 13 bases. The CDR3: CSVEGAVLGYGYTF. In nucleotides, the CDR3 is TGCAGCGTTGAAGGGGCAGTCCTGGGCTATGGCTACACCTTC.

This clonotype was recorded a few times. This sequence joins TRBV10-3 and TRBJ2-5; TRBD1 aligns across 9 bases. V lost 3 bases to trimming and J lost 3 bases; unmatched junction nucleotides: 8. The CDR3 is 16 amino acids. CDR1 and CDR2 (germline): ENHRY, SYGVKD. This CDR3 is CAISDPTGTGKETQYF. The CDR3, as DNA: TGTGCCATCAGTGACCCAACCGGGACAGGGAAAGAGACCCAGTACTTC.

This clonotype was counted only a few times. J is TRBJ2-7 and V is TRBV20-1, with D unresolved. The CDR3 is 12 amino acids. Germline V gene data show CDR1 as DFQATT and CDR2 as SNEGSKA (reference sequence). The V end was cut by 4 bases, the J end by 2 bases, with 9 bases between. In nucleotides, the CDR3 is TGCAGTGCTATAACCAGGACCTACGAGCAGTACTTC. Translation gives CSAITRTYEQYF.

J is TRBJ2-3 and V is TRBV10-3, with D possibly being TRBD1 or TRBD2 (6 bases each). The ends were cut back, 1 base at V and 2 bases at J, with 13 bases in the middle. The CDR3 consists of 16 residues. Germline lookup yields CDR1 ENHRY and CDR2 SYGVKD. CDR3: CAISEFGGFSTDTQYF. The CDR3 region has the DNA TGTGCCATCAGTGAGTTCGGGGGCTTTTCCACAGATACGCAGTATTTT.

The CDR3 spells CASSPDWGLASTDTQYF. The DNA of the CDR3 is TGCGCCAGCAGCCCCGACTGGGGATTAGCTAGCACAGATACGCAGTATTTT. The chain has TRBV5-1 and TRBJ2-3; D ambiguous. Germline CDR1 reads SGHRS; CDR2 reads YFSETQ. The CDR3 has 17 residues. Trimming removed 4 bases from V and 0 bases from J, with 18 bases in between. The entire variable domain, with the rest obtained from reference TRBV5-1 and TRBJ2-3, is as follows: KAGVTQTPRYLIKTRGQQVTLSCSPISGHRSVSWYQQTPGQGLQFLFEYFSETQRNKGNFPGRFSGRQFSNSRSEMNVSTLELGDSALYLCASSPDWGLASTDTQYFGPGTRLTVL.

V gene TRBV5-1 combines with J gene TRBJ1-2, with D possibly TRBD1 on 6 matching bases. This CDR3 region has 13 residues. The V end was cut by 0 bases, the J end by 7 bases, with 10 bases between. Germline V gene lookup returns CDR1 SGHRS and CDR2 YFSETQ. The CDR3 loop reads CASSLAGDRGYTF. As DNA, the CDR3 is TGCGCCAGCAGCTTGGCAGGGGATCGTGGCTACACCTTC.

CDR3 sequence reads: CASSPIYRPPQETQYF. The CDR3 bases are TGTGCCAGCAGCCCCATCTACCGGCCTCCACAAGAGACCCAGTACTTC. The chain combines TRBV7-8 with TRBJ2-5; D remains unclear. The V and J ends lost 5 bases and 2 bases respectively, with 18 bases between them. CDR1 and CDR2 from the germline V gene are SGHVS and FQNEAQ. The CDR3 totals 16 residues.

This clonotype has a handful of counts. The chain couples TRBV7-6 to TRBJ2-3; D call uncertain. Trimming took off 0 bases at V and 0 bases at J, with 10 bases between the two ends. The germline CDR1 and CDR2 sequences are SGHVS and FNYEAQ. The CDR3 runs to 16 residues. DNA of the CDR3: TGTGCCAGCAGCTTAGCCCCGACGGTTAGCACAGATACGCAGTATTTT. This sequence encodes CASSLAPTVSTDTQYF.

This clonotype occurred a few times. The rearrangement uses TRBV24-1 and TRBJ2-1; the match to TRBD2 covers 10 bases. Unmatched junction bases numbered 11, after V lost 5 bases and J lost 2 bases. This CDR3 has 18 residues. The germline gives CDR1 KGHDR, CDR2 SFDVKD. The CDR3 sequence: CATSGGWGLAGAYNEQFF. In DNA form, the CDR3 reads TGTGCCACCAGTGGGGGGTGGGGCCTAGCGGGGGCCTACAATGAGCAGTTCTTC.